This T cell receptor (beta chain) was sequenced during a study of T-cell reconstitution after alpha-beta-depleted transplantation in children. The CDR3 is 15 amino acids. Germline-derived CDR1 and CDR2 are SEHNR and FQNEAQ (reference sequence). Trimming took off 5 bases at V and 4 bases at J, with 18 bases between the two ends. TCRbeta library construction was performed incorporating unique molecular identifiers. Using its own MiXCR run on the PCR reads, TCRdb lists one record per CDR3 protein. This table has roughly 120,000 distinct CDR3 sequences, about 23% appearing once. The sample holds a few counts of this clonotype. Its specificity is unknown. Study observations and caveats: Several hundred expanded graft clones reportedly gave rise to the alpha-beta T cells present about two months after transplant.

This sequence was found in a male patient aged 2-15 years who had a stem cell transplant for chronic granulomatous disease, so the T cells may come from the graft donor. The genes are TRBV7-9 and TRBJ2-7; TRBD1 is a possible D gene (6 bases). The specimen was PBMCs, mostly from graft donor cells, collected 180 days after TCRalphabeta/CD19-depleted stem cell transplant. The CDR3 region has the DNA TGTGCCAGCAGCAAACAGGGTACGAACCTATACGAGCAGTACTTC. Translating gives CASSKQGTNLYEQYF.